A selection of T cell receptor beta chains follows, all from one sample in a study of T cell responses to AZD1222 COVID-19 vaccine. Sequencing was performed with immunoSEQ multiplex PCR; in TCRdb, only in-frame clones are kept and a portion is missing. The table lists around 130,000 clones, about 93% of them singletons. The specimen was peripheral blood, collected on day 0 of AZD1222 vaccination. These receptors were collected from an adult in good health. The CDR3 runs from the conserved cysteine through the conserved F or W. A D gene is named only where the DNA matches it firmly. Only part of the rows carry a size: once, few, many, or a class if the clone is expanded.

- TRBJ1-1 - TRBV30 CAWSGTRSHTEAFF TGTGCCTGGAGTGGAACCCGGTCCCACACTGAAGCTTTCTTT
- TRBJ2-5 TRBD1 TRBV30 CAWSRLSPGQGEETQYF TGTGCCTGGAGTAGACTCAGCCCGGGACAGGGGGAAGAGACCCAGTACTTC
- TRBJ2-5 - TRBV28 CASSLLLYQETQYF TGTGCCAGCAGTTTACTGCTGTACCAAGAGACCCAGTACTTC
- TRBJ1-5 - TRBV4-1 CASSHLQNNQPQHF TGCGCCAGCAGCCATTTGCAGAATAATCAGCCCCAGCATTTT
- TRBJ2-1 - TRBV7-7 CASSPLPGQGKYNEQFF TGTGCTAGCAGCCCCTTACCGGGGCAGGGAAAATACAATGAGCAGTTCTTC
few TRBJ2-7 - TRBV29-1 CSVGEARYEQYF TGCAGCGTTGGGGAAGCCCGCTACGAGCAGTACTTC
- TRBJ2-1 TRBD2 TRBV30 CAWFGVRTSGRHSYNEQFF TGTGCCTGGTTCGGGGTTCGGACTAGCGGGAGACACTCCTACAATGAGCAGTTCTTC
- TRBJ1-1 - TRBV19 CASHRGPKNTEAFF TGTGCCAGTCATAGAGGGCCAAAGAACACTGAAGCTTTCTTT
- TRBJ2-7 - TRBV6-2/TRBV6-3 CASSYEGISYEQYF TGTGCCAGCAGTTACGAGGGGATCTCCTACGAGCAGTACTTC
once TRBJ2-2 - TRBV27 CASRTARIGGELFF TGTGCCAGCAGAACAGCGCGAATAGGCGGGGAGCTGTTTTTT
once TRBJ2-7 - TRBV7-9 CASSSFYEQYF TGTGCCAGCAGCTCTTTCTACGAGCAGTACTTC
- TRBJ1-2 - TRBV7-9 CASSSTTANYGYTF TGTGCCAGCAGCTCGACTACTGCTAACTATGGCTACACCTTC
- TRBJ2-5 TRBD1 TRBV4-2 CASSQAVGDRGQETQYF TGTGCCAGCAGCCAAGCGGTAGGGGACAGGGGTCAAGAGACCCAGTACTTC
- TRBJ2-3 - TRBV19 CASSWAAVSTDTQYF TGTGCCAGTAGTTGGGCTGCCGTCAGCACAGATACGCAGTATTTT
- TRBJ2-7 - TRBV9 CASSVAAGTSAYEQYF TGTGCCAGCAGCGTAGCCGCCGGGACCTCCGCCTACGAGCAGTACTTC
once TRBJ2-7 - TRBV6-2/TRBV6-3 CASSYPTRGEQYF TGTGCCAGCAGTTACCCCACTAGGGGCGAGCAGTACTTC
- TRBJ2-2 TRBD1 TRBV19 CASSIEWTGSGELFF TGTGCCAGTAGTATCGAATGGACAGGGTCCGGGGAGCTGTTTTTT
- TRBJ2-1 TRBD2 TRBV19 CASSLLGIGRPSYNEQFF TGTGCCAGTAGTCTACTCGGAATCGGGAGGCCGTCCTACAATGAGCAGTTCTTC
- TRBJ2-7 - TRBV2 CASRQTMASYEQYF TGTGCCAGCAGACAGACTATGGCCTCCTACGAGCAGTACTTC
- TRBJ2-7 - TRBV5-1 CASSGQGRDEQYF TGCGCCAGCAGCGGGCAGGGGAGGGACGAGCAGTACTTC
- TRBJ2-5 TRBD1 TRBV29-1 CSVEVVTGETQYF TGCAGCGTTGAAGTCGTGACAGGGGAGACCCAGTACTTC
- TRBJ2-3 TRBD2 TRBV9 CASSVAGGDTDTQYF TGTGCCAGCAGCGTGGCGGGGGGGGACACAGATACGCAGTATTTT
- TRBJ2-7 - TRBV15 CATSRAGTFYEQYF TGTGCCACCAGCAGAGCGGGGACCTTCTACGAGCAGTACTTC
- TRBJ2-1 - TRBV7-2 CASSLQGSSYNEQFF TGTGCCAGCAGCTTGCAGGGGAGCTCCTACAATGAGCAGTTCTTC
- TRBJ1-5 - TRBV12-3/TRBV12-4 CASTTRSNQPQHF TGTGCCAGCACAACCCGGAGCAATCAGCCCCAGCATTTT
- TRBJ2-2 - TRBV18 CASSPLSSGNTGELFF TGTGCCAGCTCACCACTCAGTAGCGGGAACACCGGGGAGCTGTTTTTT
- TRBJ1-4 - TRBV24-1 CATSGIWGRFNEKLFF TGTGCCACCAGTGGCATTTGGGGCCGATTTAATGAAAAACTGTTTTTT
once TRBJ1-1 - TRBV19 CASSNLNTEAFF TGTGCCAGTAGTAACTTGAACACTGAAGCTTTCTTT
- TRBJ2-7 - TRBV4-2 CASSQDSVVATAYEQYF TGTGCCAGCAGCCAAGATAGCGTAGTAGCCACAGCCTACGAGCAGTACTTC
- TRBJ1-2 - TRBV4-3 CASSQVPGASNYGYTF TGCGCCAGCAGCCAAGTCCCGGGGGCCTCTAACTATGGCTACACCTTC
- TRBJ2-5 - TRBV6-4 CASRPRETQYF TGTGCCAGCAGGCCTCGAGAGACCCAGTACTTC
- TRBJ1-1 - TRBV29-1 CSGQGVNTEAFF TGCAGCGGCCAGGGAGTGAACACTGAAGCTTTCTTT
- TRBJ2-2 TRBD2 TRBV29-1 CSVEDVLAGGTGELFF TGCAGCGTTGAAGATGTCCTAGCGGGAGGAACCGGGGAGCTGTTTTTT
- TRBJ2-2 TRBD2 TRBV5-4 CASSPLAGGYTGELFF TGTGCCAGCAGCCCACTAGCGGGAGGCTACACCGGGGAGCTGTTTTTT
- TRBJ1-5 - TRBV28 CASQELGGNQPQHF TGTGCCAGCCAGGAACTCGGGGGGAATCAGCCCCAGCATTTT
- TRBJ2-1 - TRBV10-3 CATLPDSKLNEQFF TGTGCCACCCTTCCGGACAGTAAGTTGAATGAGCAGTTCTTC
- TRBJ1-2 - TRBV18 CASSAPNGAYGYTF TGTGCCAGCTCAGCACCGAACGGCGCCTATGGCTACACCTTC
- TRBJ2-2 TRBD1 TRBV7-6 CASSLGSGQGTGELFF TGTGCCAGCAGCTTAGGGTCGGGACAGGGGACCGGGGAGCTGTTTTTT
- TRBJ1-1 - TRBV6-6 CASSPRGEAFF TGTGCCAGCAGCCCCAGGGGTGAAGCTTTCTTT
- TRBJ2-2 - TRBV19 CASSIHLPQGTGELFF TGTGCCAGTAGTATACACCTACCCCAGGGTACCGGGGAGCTGTTTTTT